These T cell receptor beta chains were read from a single sample in a study of blood T cell repertoires in COVID-19. The data were produced by immunoSEQ multiplex PCR, yet TCRdb's version contains in-frame clones alone and is incomplete. The sample lists under 150,000 clones, 90% occurring once. Sequences were obtained from peripheral blood. These receptors were taken from a man in his forties or fifties with active COVID-19. The CDR3 runs from the conserved cysteine through the conserved F or W. The D gene is left open where the match is weak. A clone size is listed for some rows: how often the clone was seen (once, few, many), or a class if it is expanded.

V gene: TRBV5-1; J gene: TRBJ1-2; clone size: .; D gene: TRBD1; CDR3 protein: CASSLEVGQGHYGYTF; CDR3 DNA: TGCGCCAGCAGCTTGGAGGTCGGACAGGGGCACTATGGCTACACCTTC
V gene: TRBV18; J gene: TRBJ2-3; clone size: once; D gene: TRBD1; CDR3 protein: CASSPLKTGATDTQYF; CDR3 DNA: TGTGCCAGCTCACCACTAAAGACAGGGGCCACAGATACGCAGTATTTT
V gene: TRBV6-5; J gene: TRBJ1-2; clone size: .; D gene: .; CDR3 protein: CASSYNRGGGYGYTF; CDR3 DNA: TGTGCCAGCAGTTACAACCGGGGAGGGGGCTATGGCTACACCTTC
V gene: TRBV3-1/TRBV3-2; J gene: TRBJ2-6; clone size: .; D gene: .; CDR3 protein: CASSPTSTRYSGANVLTF; CDR3 DNA: TGTGCCAGCAGCCCGACTTCGACTAGATACTCTGGGGCCAACGTCCTGACTTTC
V gene: TRBV15; J gene: TRBJ1-5; clone size: once; D gene: TRBD1; CDR3 protein: CATSMDRVNQPQHF; CDR3 DNA: TGTGCCACCAGCATGGACAGGGTCAATCAGCCCCAGCATTTT
V gene: TRBV28; J gene: TRBJ1-2; clone size: .; D gene: .; CDR3 protein: CASSPGGRVYNYGYTF; CDR3 DNA: TGTGCCAGCAGCCCGGGTGGCAGGGTGTACAACTATGGCTACACCTTC
V gene: TRBV7-2; J gene: TRBJ2-5; clone size: .; D gene: TRBD2; CDR3 protein: CASSLQLAGGRETQYF; CDR3 DNA: TGTGCCAGCAGCTTACAACTAGCGGGAGGTCGGGAGACCCAGTACTTC
V gene: TRBV10-3; J gene: TRBJ1-1; clone size: .; D gene: TRBD1; CDR3 protein: CAIATGVNTEAFF; CDR3 DNA: TGTGCCATTGCGACAGGGGTGAACACTGAAGCTTTCTTT
V gene: TRBV5-1; J gene: TRBJ2-2; clone size: .; D gene: TRBD1; CDR3 protein: CASTPGGTGELFF; CDR3 DNA: TGCGCCAGCACCCCAGGGGGCACCGGGGAGCTGTTTTTT
V gene: TRBV9; J gene: TRBJ2-1; clone size: few; D gene: .; CDR3 protein: CASSVGAGNYNEQFF; CDR3 DNA: TGTGCCAGCAGCGTAGGTGCGGGGAACTACAATGAGCAGTTCTTC
V gene: TRBV9; J gene: TRBJ1-3; clone size: .; D gene: .; CDR3 protein: CASSPMGASGNTIYF; CDR3 DNA: TGTGCCAGCAGCCCCATGGGAGCGTCTGGAAACACCATATATTTT
V gene: TRBV28; J gene: TRBJ2-3; clone size: .; D gene: .; CDR3 protein: CASTASSTDTQYF; CDR3 DNA: TGTGCCAGCACAGCGTCGAGCACAGATACGCAGTATTTT
V gene: TRBV6-5; J gene: TRBJ2-3; clone size: few; D gene: TRBD2; CDR3 protein: CASSSLAVEADTQYF; CDR3 DNA: TGTGCCAGCAGCTCACTAGCGGTGGAGGCAGATACGCAGTATTTT
V gene: TRBV7-8; J gene: TRBJ1-6; clone size: .; D gene: TRBD1; CDR3 protein: CASSLRGQGIAYNSPLHF; CDR3 DNA: TGTGCCAGCAGCTTAAGAGGACAGGGGATCGCCTATAATTCACCCCTCCACTTT
V gene: TRBV7-9; J gene: TRBJ1-2; clone size: .; D gene: TRBD1; CDR3 protein: CASSLGTGGYGYTF; CDR3 DNA: TGTGCCAGCAGCTTGGGGACAGGCGGCTATGGCTACACCTTC
V gene: TRBV6-5; J gene: TRBJ1-3; clone size: .; D gene: .; CDR3 protein: CASSYAQFGNTIYF; CDR3 DNA: TGTGCCAGCAGTTACGCCCAGTTCGGAAACACCATATATTTT
V gene: TRBV7-9; J gene: TRBJ1-1; clone size: .; D gene: .; CDR3 protein: CASSYGQTPNTEAFF; CDR3 DNA: TGTGCCAGCAGCTACGGACAGACGCCAAACACTGAAGCTTTCTTT
V gene: TRBV5-6; J gene: TRBJ2-1; clone size: .; D gene: TRBD2; CDR3 protein: CASSLGLAGANEQFF; CDR3 DNA: TGTGCCAGCAGCTTAGGACTAGCGGGAGCCAATGAGCAGTTCTTC
V gene: TRBV5-1; J gene: TRBJ1-4; clone size: once; D gene: TRBD1; CDR3 protein: CASSWDRDLTNEKLFF; CDR3 DNA: TGCGCCAGCAGCTGGGACAGGGATCTGACTAATGAAAAACTGTTTTTT
V gene: TRBV6-4; J gene: TRBJ2-5; clone size: .; D gene: TRBD2; CDR3 protein: CASSEIGGGSQETQYF; CDR3 DNA: TGTGCCAGCAGTGAAATTGGCGGGGGGTCACAAGAGACCCAGTACTTC
V gene: TRBV29-1; J gene: TRBJ2-7; clone size: .; D gene: TRBD1; CDR3 protein: CSVGRRQGSYEQYF; CDR3 DNA: TGCAGCGTTGGAAGGAGACAGGGGTCCTACGAGCAGTACTTC
V gene: TRBV12-3/TRBV12-4; J gene: TRBJ1-5; clone size: many; D gene: .; CDR3 protein: CATKQGWNQPQHF; CDR3 DNA: TGTGCCACCAAGCAGGGTTGGAATCAGCCCCAGCATTTT
V gene: TRBV5-1; J gene: TRBJ1-1; clone size: .; D gene: .; CDR3 protein: CASNWGITNTEAFF; CDR3 DNA: TGCGCCAGCAACTGGGGCATCACGAACACTGAAGCTTTCTTT
V gene: TRBV10-3; J gene: TRBJ1-6; clone size: .; D gene: .; CDR3 protein: CAISGQGMASPLHF; CDR3 DNA: TGTGCCATCAGTGGGCAGGGGATGGCTTCACCCCTCCACTTT
V gene: TRBV30; J gene: TRBJ1-6; clone size: .; D gene: .; CDR3 protein: CAWSGARIVHFNSPLHF; CDR3 DNA: TGTGCCTGGAGTGGGGCCCGAATCGTTCACTTTAATTCACCCCTCCACTTT
V gene: TRBV5-8; J gene: TRBJ1-2; clone size: .; D gene: .; CDR3 protein: CASMMDGRLIYGYTF; CDR3 DNA: TGTGCCAGCATGATGGACGGGAGACTCATTTATGGCTACACCTTC
V gene: TRBV7-9; J gene: TRBJ2-1; clone size: .; D gene: TRBD2; CDR3 protein: CASSSPLAGVNNEQFF; CDR3 DNA: TGTGCCAGCAGTTCTCCCTTAGCGGGAGTTAACAATGAGCAGTTCTTC
V gene: TRBV4-1; J gene: TRBJ2-1; clone size: .; D gene: TRBD1; CDR3 protein: CASSQDKGAYNEQFF; CDR3 DNA: TGCGCCAGCAGCCAAGATAAGGGGGCTTACAATGAGCAGTTCTTC
V gene: TRBV9; J gene: TRBJ1-5; clone size: .; D gene: .; CDR3 protein: CASSVLVLLNQPQHF; CDR3 DNA: TGTGCCAGCAGCGTACTCGTCCTTCTCAATCAGCCCCAGCATTTT
V gene: TRBV9; J gene: TRBJ1-6; clone size: .; D gene: TRBD1; CDR3 protein: CASSVGGRGNSPLHF; CDR3 DNA: TGTGCCAGCAGCGTAGGAGGCAGGGGGAATTCACCCCTCCACTTT
V gene: TRBV5-8; J gene: TRBJ2-3; clone size: .; D gene: TRBD2; CDR3 protein: CASSLAKLAGTTDTQYF; CDR3 DNA: TGTGCCAGCAGCTTGGCCAAACTAGCGGGGACCACAGATACGCAGTATTTT
V gene: TRBV24-1; J gene: TRBJ1-2; clone size: few; D gene: .; CDR3 protein: CATSDISREAGYTF; CDR3 DNA: TGTGCCACCAGTGATATAAGCAGGGAGGCTGGCTACACCTTC
V gene: TRBV7-3; J gene: TRBJ1-1; clone size: .; D gene: TRBD1; CDR3 protein: CASSLGQGARAFF; CDR3 DNA: TGTGCCAGCAGCCTTGGACAGGGGGCGCGCGCTTTCTTT
V gene: TRBV9; J gene: TRBJ2-3; clone size: .; D gene: TRBD2; CDR3 protein: CASSLTAGGRTDTQYF; CDR3 DNA: TGTGCCAGCAGCCTAACTGCGGGGGGGCGCACAGATACGCAGTATTTT
V gene: TRBV6-5; J gene: TRBJ1-3; clone size: once; D gene: .; CDR3 protein: CASSYSAGLENTIYF; CDR3 DNA: TGTGCCAGCAGTTACTCGGCAGGGCTCGAAAACACCATATATTTT
V gene: TRBV6-5; J gene: TRBJ1-2; clone size: .; D gene: .; CDR3 protein: CASKLPSGESYTF; CDR3 DNA: TGTGCCAGCAAACTTCCCTCAGGGGAGAGCTACACCTTC
V gene: TRBV7-9; J gene: TRBJ1-2; clone size: .; D gene: .; CDR3 protein: CASSRMGTGNYGYTF; CDR3 DNA: TGTGCCAGCAGCCGGATGGGAACGGGGAACTATGGCTACACCTTC
V gene: TRBV19; J gene: TRBJ1-1; clone size: .; D gene: .; CDR3 protein: CASSIGGGSLGAFF; CDR3 DNA: TGTGCCAGTAGTATAGGGGGGGGCAGCCTCGGGGCTTTCTTT
V gene: TRBV7-9; J gene: TRBJ2-1; clone size: .; D gene: TRBD2; CDR3 protein: CASSLVAGGRNEQFF; CDR3 DNA: TGTGCCAGCAGCTTAGTAGCGGGAGGAAGGAATGAGCAGTTCTTC
V gene: TRBV9; J gene: TRBJ1-1; clone size: .; D gene: .; CDR3 protein: CASSVASMMNTEAFF; CDR3 DNA: TGTGCCAGCAGCGTAGCTAGTATGATGAACACTGAAGCTTTCTTT
V gene: TRBV24-1; J gene: TRBJ2-3; clone size: .; D gene: .; CDR3 protein: CATSDLGSTDTQYF; CDR3 DNA: TGTGCCACCAGTGATTTGGGCTCCACAGATACGCAGTATTTT
V gene: TRBV7-9; J gene: TRBJ2-3; clone size: .; D gene: .; CDR3 protein: CASSGEAADTQYF; CDR3 DNA: TGTGCCAGCAGCGGGGAAGCGGCAGATACGCAGTATTTT
V gene: TRBV14; J gene: TRBJ2-3; clone size: .; D gene: TRBD2; CDR3 protein: CASSQEVLAGRTDTQYF; CDR3 DNA: TGTGCCAGCAGCCAAGAGGTGTTAGCGGGGCGCACAGATACGCAGTATTTT
V gene: TRBV5-1; J gene: TRBJ1-1; clone size: .; D gene: .; CDR3 protein: CASRRARNTEAFF; CDR3 DNA: TGCGCCAGCAGGCGGGCCCGGAACACTGAAGCTTTCTTT
V gene: TRBV19; J gene: TRBJ2-1; clone size: .; D gene: TRBD2; CDR3 protein: CASSISSGAHNEQFF; CDR3 DNA: TGTGCCAGTAGTATTAGTAGCGGGGCCCACAATGAGCAGTTCTTC
V gene: TRBV3-1/TRBV3-2; J gene: TRBJ2-2; clone size: .; D gene: .; CDR3 protein: CASSQMGAGTGELFF; CDR3 DNA: TGTGCCAGCAGCCAAATGGGGGCAGGGACCGGGGAGCTGTTTTTT
V gene: TRBV12-3/TRBV12-4; J gene: TRBJ2-5; clone size: .; D gene: .; CDR3 protein: CASSPRGGETQYF; CDR3 DNA: TGTGCCAGCAGCCCCAGGGGAGGGGAGACCCAGTACTTC
V gene: TRBV7-3; J gene: TRBJ2-1; clone size: .; D gene: .; CDR3 protein: CASSQTPQAVVEFF; CDR3 DNA: TGTGCCAGCAGCCAAACCCCCCAAGCCGTAGTTGAGTTCTTC
V gene: TRBV11-3; J gene: TRBJ1-2; clone size: once; D gene: TRBD1; CDR3 protein: CASSLENGAGGNYGYTF; CDR3 DNA: TGTGCCAGCAGCTTAGAAAATGGGGCAGGGGGCAACTATGGCTACACCTTC
V gene: TRBV11-1; J gene: TRBJ1-3; clone size: .; D gene: TRBD1; CDR3 protein: CASSLERTGIGNTIYF; CDR3 DNA: TGTGCCAGCAGCTTAGAACGGACAGGGATTGGAAACACCATATATTTT
V gene: TRBV19; J gene: TRBJ1-5; clone size: .; D gene: .; CDR3 protein: CASSRGNQPQHF; CDR3 DNA: TGTGCCAGTAGTAGAGGGAACCAGCCCCAGCATTTT
V gene: TRBV12-5; J gene: TRBJ2-7; clone size: .; D gene: TRBD1; CDR3 protein: CASGEGQGRTYEQYF; CDR3 DNA: TGTGCTAGTGGTGAGGGACAGGGGCGCACCTACGAGCAGTACTTC